One sample yielded the 26 T cell receptor beta chains listed below, sequenced in a study of blood T cell repertoires in COVID-19. Repertoires were generated with immunoSEQ multiplex PCR, while TCRdb's copy carries only in-frame clones and drops some. The data contain tens of thousands of clones, 60% to 85% of them singletons. Sequencing was carried out using peripheral blood. These receptors were taken from a human donor in a cohort sampled during active COVID-19.

The J gene is TRBJ1-1, the V gene TRBV21-1; TRBD1 reflects the table's D call only, with no check against the DNA. TRBV21-1 is recorded as a pseudogene. There are 15 residues in the CDR3. The CDR3 loop reads CASSGRDRGDTEAFF. The CDR3, as DNA: TGTGCCAGCAGCGGCCGGGACAGGGGGGACACTGAAGCTTTCTTT.

The chain has TRBV19 and TRBJ2-7; the match to TRBD1 covers 7 bases. V was clipped by 10 bases and J by 7 bases; unmatched bases: 16. Per the germline V gene, CDR1 is LNHDA and CDR2 is SQIVND (reference sequence). The CDR3 is 14 residues long. In DNA, the CDR3 is TGTGCCACCGAGACAGGGCCTGTTTCGTGGGAGCAGTACTTC. Translated: CATETGPVSWEQYF.

This clone showed up just a few times. The rearrangement links TRBV3-1 (or the pseudogene TRBV3-2) to TRBJ1-2, with a weak D call TRBD1 (6 bases). CDR1 is LGHDT and CDR2 is YNNKEL in the germline V gene (reference sequence). Trimming cost V 1 base and J 4 bases, with 10 bases left between them. CDR3 length: 14 amino acids. The CDR3 reads CASSQGQAPYGYTF. The CDR3 nucleotides read TGTGCCAGCAGCCAAGGACAGGCACCCTATGGCTACACCTTC.

This clone qualifies as large. The rearrangement joins TRBV5-1 to TRBJ1-2; unclear D gene. Trimming took 3 bases from V and 1 from J, leaving 22 bases between them. Germline CDR1 reads SGHRS; CDR2 reads YFSETQ. The CDR3 loop spans 18 amino acids. CDR3 nucleotide sequence: TGCGCCAGCAGCTCCCTGGGTGAGGGAGGCCCCCTTAACTATGGCTACACCTTC. This codes for CASSSLGEGGPLNYGYTF.

This clone showed up just once. The genes are TRBV9 and TRBJ2-7; no reliable D call. Germline CDR1 SGDLS, CDR2 YYNGEE. The V and J ends lost 0 bases and 4 bases respectively, with 11 bases between them. This CDR3 is 14 amino acids long. The DNA for the CDR3 is TGTGCCAGCAGCGTAGGAAATTATCAGTACGAGCAGTACTTC. Translating gives CASSVGNYQYEQYF.

V is TRBV7-9 and J is TRBJ2-2; D is ambiguous. The CDR3 sequence is 14 residues long. Between the trimmed V and J ends, which lost 3 bases and 2 bases, there was a span of 7 bases. Germline-derived CDR1 and CDR2 are SEHNR and FQNEAQ (reference sequence). CDR3 sequence: CASSLRTNTGELFF. The CDR3 coding sequence is TGTGCCAGCAGCTTGCGCACCAACACCGGGGAGCTGTTTTTT. Combining the CDR3 with reference TRBV7-9 and TRBJ2-2 gives the whole variable domain DTGVSQNPRHKITKRGQNVTFRCDPISEHNRLYWYRQTLGQGPEFLTYFQNEAQLEKSRLLSDRFSAERPKGSFSTLEIQRTEQGDSAMYLCASSLRTNTGELFFGEGSRLTVL.

The table lists this clone with many counts. The V gene is TRBV25-1, the J gene TRBJ1-3, with a tentative D call TRBD1 (5 bases). Germline V gene sequence: CDR1 MGHDK, CDR2 SYGVNS. V was trimmed by 8 bases and J by 4 bases, leaving 21 bases between them. The CDR3 is 16 residues long. CDR3 in DNA: TGTGCCAGCGTAGGAGGGGACGGAAAAGGAGGAAACACCATATATTTT. Protein sequence: CASVGGDGKGGNTIYF. Full variable domain (remainder filled in from reference TRBV25-1 and TRBJ1-3): EADIYQTPRYLVIGTGKKITLECSQTMGHDKMYWYQQDPGMELHLIHYSYGVNSTEKGDLSSESTVSRIRTEHFPLTLESARPSHTSQYLCASVGGDGKGGNTIYFGEGSWLTVV.

The V and J genes are TRBV4-1 and TRBJ2-5, with 7 bases lining up with TRBD1. The CDR3 spans 13 residues. Germline CDR1 is MGHRA and CDR2 is YSYEKL. The V segment lost 4 bases and the J segment 3 bases; nucleotides outside the gene matches: 2. The CDR3 loop is CASSRDREETQYF. DNA for the CDR3: TGCGCCAGCAGCCGCGACAGGGAAGAGACCCAGTACTTC.

This clone was counted only a few times. The V and J genes are TRBV5-4 and TRBJ2-7; TRBD1 matches at 8 bases. V trimming: 3 bases; J trimming: 0 bases; junction bases outside the gene matches: 8. This CDR3 has 16 residues. Germline CDR1 SGHNT, CDR2 YYREEE (reference sequence). The CDR3 region has the DNA TGTGCCAGCAGCTACTCCGGGACAGGAGACTCCTACGAGCAGTACTTC. Protein: CASSYSGTGDSYEQYF.

J is TRBJ2-7 and V is TRBV10-2; 16 positions agree with TRBD2. The germline V gene encodes CDR1 WSHSY and CDR2 SAAADI. The ends lost 6 bases at V and 7 bases at J; junction bases unmatched: 6. The length of the CDR3 is 15 residues. CDR3 nucleotide sequence: TGCGCCAGCAGAACGGGGACTAGCGGGAGGGGAGAGCAGTACTTC. It is translated as CASRTGTSGRGEQYF.

The chain has TRBV28 and TRBJ1-6; possibly TRBD1 for D (6 bases). Per germline, CDR1 MDHEN and CDR2 SYDVKM. V was clipped by 5 bases and J by 12 bases, with 17 bases between them. The CDR3 runs 14 residues. CDR3 sequence: CASSDGQSYRPLHF. In DNA, the CDR3 is TGTGCCAGCAGTGATGGACAGTCCTATAGACCCCTCCACTTT.

The V call is TRBV28, the J call TRBJ2-7; 9 bases map to TRBD1. Losses at the gene ends were 6 bases for V and 11 bases for J; bases not matched to a gene: 11. The CDR3 loop spans 13 amino acids. The germline V gene has CDR1 MDHEN and CDR2 SYDVKM. In DNA, the CDR3 is TGTGCCAGCAGAGTTCCCGGGACAGGGTTTGAGTACTTC. Translating it yields CASRVPGTGFEYF.

The chain recombines TRBV7-9 with TRBJ2-7; TRBD1 might be the D (5 bases). The V end lost 7 bases, the J end lost 2 bases, and 15 bases lay between the germline ends. Germline CDR1 is SEHNR and CDR2 is FQNEAQ (reference sequence). The CDR3 loop spans 14 amino acids. The CDR3 loop is CASTLPGLTYEQYF. For the CDR3, the DNA is TGTGCCAGCACCCTCCCAGGGTTAACCTACGAGCAGTACTTC. Full variable domain (rest looked up from reference TRBV7-9 and TRBJ2-7): DTGVSQNPRHKITKRGQNVTFRCDPISEHNRLYWYRQTLGQGPEFLTYFQNEAQLEKSRLLSDRFSAERPKGSFSTLEIQRTEQGDSAMYLCASTLPGLTYEQYFGPGTRLTVT.

This rearrangement joins TRBV13 to TRBJ2-5; TRBD2 matches 7 bases. The V gene's germline CDR1 is PRHDT and CDR2 FYEKMQ (reference sequence). CDR3 size: 18 residues. With 5 bases clipped from V and 4 bases from J, the junction kept 19 bases outside the gene matches. Here the CDR3 reads CASSDGGNLGFLGETQYF. Written as DNA, the CDR3 is TGTGCCAGCAGCGACGGGGGGAACCTAGGGTTCTTGGGAGAGACCCAGTACTTC.

The chain carries TRBV19 and TRBJ2-7, with no clear D. The CDR3 contains 15 residues. Between the trimmed V and J ends, which lost 6 bases and 3 bases, there was a span of 18 bases. The germline V gene has CDR1 LNHDA and CDR2 SQIVND (reference sequence). For the CDR3, the DNA is TGTGCCAGTAGCGTCAGTTACCGAATTAACTACGAGCAGTACTTC. It specifies CASSVSYRINYEQYF.

In this sample, this clone turned up a few times. This rearrangement joins TRBV6-4 to TRBJ2-1; 7 nucleotides align to TRBD2. CDR1 and CDR2 (germline): MRHNA, SNTAGT. This CDR3 is built from 15 residues. The trim removed 2 bases at V and 0 bases at J, leaving 1 base unmatched. In DNA form, the CDR3 reads TGTGCCAGCAGTGACACGGGGGGCTCCTACAATGAGCAGTTCTTC. Protein product: CASSDTGGSYNEQFF.

There are a few counts of this clone. The J gene is TRBJ2-7, the V gene TRBV30; D is undetermined. Trimming pared 3 bases from V and 0 bases from J, leaving 9 bases between. This CDR3 has 13 residues. From germline, CDR1 is GTSNPN and CDR2 SVGIG (reference sequence). The CDR3 loop is CAWSRLSSYEQYF. CDR3 bases: TGTGCCTGGAGCCGCCTGAGCTCCTACGAGCAGTACTTC.

The chain joins TRBV28 to TRBJ1-2; D ambiguous. The CDR3 is 13 amino acids. V dropped 6 bases and J dropped 6 bases, with 14 bases sitting between them. Germline V CDR1 and CDR2: MDHEN, SYDVKM. The CDR3 nucleotides are TGTGCCAGCAGGGACGGGAACTTGCATGGCTACACCTTC. It specifies CASRDGNLHGYTF.

A few counts support this clone. This chain connects TRBV7-9 to TRBJ2-5; D ambiguous. The CDR3 sequence is 11 residues long. Germline V CDR1 and CDR2: SEHNR, FQNEAQ (reference sequence). The ends were cut back, 3 bases at V and 4 bases at J, with 3 bases in the middle. Here the CDR3 reads CASSFRETQYF. CDR3 nucleotides: TGTGCCAGCAGCTTTCGAGAGACCCAGTACTTC.

This sequence joins TRBV6-6 and TRBJ1-4; 10 bases are shared with TRBD1. V was pared by 5 bases and J by 3 bases, with 9 bases of the junction left unmatched. The germline V gene has CDR1 MNHNY and CDR2 SVGAGI (reference sequence). The CDR3 consists of 17 residues. The CDR3 loop reads CASSPRQGAEANEKLFF. The CDR3 region has the DNA TGTGCCAGCAGTCCGAGACAGGGGGCGGAAGCTAATGAAAAACTGTTTTTT.

V and J are TRBV6-6 and TRBJ1-1; perhaps TRBD1 as D (6 bases). Per the germline V gene, CDR1 is MNHNY and CDR2 is SVGAGI (reference sequence). V was cut by 5 bases and J by 2 bases, with 21 bases left in between. CDR3 length: 17 residues. The CDR3 loop is CASSQAPPGHLNTEAFF. The CDR3 DNA reads TGTGCCAGCAGTCAGGCGCCCCCGGGACACTTAAACACTGAAGCTTTCTTT.

This clone has only a few counts. Written as DNA, the CDR3 is TGTGCCAGCAGTTACGGCGGGTTGGCGAAGGAGACCCAGTACTTC. Encoded protein: CASSYGGLAKETQYF. This sequence joins TRBV6-5 and TRBJ2-5, with D maybe TRBD2 (5 bases). The germline V gene has CDR1 MNHEY and CDR2 SVGAGI. V was cut by 2 bases and J by 5 bases, with 15 bases left in between. This CDR3 is 15 amino acids long.

For the CDR3, the DNA is TGTGCCAGCAGTTCCTACAGGGGATTAAGCAATCAGCCCCAGCATTTT. Amino acids: CASSSYRGLSNQPQHF. This sequence joins TRBV27 and TRBJ1-5; 7 nucleotides align to TRBD1. This CDR3 comprises 16 residues. Unmatched junction bases numbered 7, after V lost 4 bases and J lost 1 base. The germline gives CDR1 MNHEY, CDR2 SMNVEV (reference sequence).

The V call is TRBV2, the J call TRBJ1-2; 8 bases are a match to TRBD1. Germline V gene data show CDR1 as SNHLY and CDR2 as FYNNEI. V lost 3 bases to trimming and J lost 4 bases; unmatched junction nucleotides: 10. The CDR3 has 16 amino acids. This CDR3 reads CASSDDWDRSIYGYTF. CDR3 nucleotide sequence: TGTGCCAGCAGTGACGATTGGGACAGGTCCATCTATGGCTACACCTTC.

The chain has TRBV5-1 and TRBJ2-7, with TRBD1 matching over 12 bases. This CDR3 spans 16 amino acids. Per the germline V gene, CDR1 is SGHRS and CDR2 is YFSETQ. V dropped 3 bases and J dropped 6; count of bases not matched to a gene: 10. CDR3 sequence: CASSSRPGTGGGEQYF. The DNA for the CDR3 is TGCGCCAGCAGCTCCCGTCCCGGGACAGGGGGCGGCGAGCAGTACTTC. Based on the CDR3 plus reference TRBV5-1 and TRBJ2-7, the full variable domain is KAGVTQTPRYLIKTRGQQVTLSCSPISGHRSVSWYQQTPGQGLQFLFEYFSETQRNKGNFPGRFSGRQFSNSRSEMNVSTLELGDSALYLCASSSRPGTGGGEQYFGPGTRLTVT.

The V gene is TRBV5-1, the J gene TRBJ1-4, with D perhaps matching TRBD1 (5 bases). Trimming cost V 1 base and J 7 bases, with 17 bases left between them. The germline gives CDR1 SGHRS, CDR2 YFSETQ. The CDR3 contains 16 residues. The CDR3 region is CASSLLVQGKGEKLFF. The CDR3 bases are TGCGCCAGCAGCTTGCTGGTTCAGGGAAAGGGTGAAAAACTGTTTTTT. The entire variable domain, with the rest obtained from reference TRBV5-1 and TRBJ1-4, is as follows: KAGVTQTPRYLIKTRGQQVTLSCSPISGHRSVSWYQQTPGQGLQFLFEYFSETQRNKGNFPGRFSGRQFSNSRSEMNVSTLELGDSALYLCASSLLVQGKGEKLFFGSGTQLSVL.